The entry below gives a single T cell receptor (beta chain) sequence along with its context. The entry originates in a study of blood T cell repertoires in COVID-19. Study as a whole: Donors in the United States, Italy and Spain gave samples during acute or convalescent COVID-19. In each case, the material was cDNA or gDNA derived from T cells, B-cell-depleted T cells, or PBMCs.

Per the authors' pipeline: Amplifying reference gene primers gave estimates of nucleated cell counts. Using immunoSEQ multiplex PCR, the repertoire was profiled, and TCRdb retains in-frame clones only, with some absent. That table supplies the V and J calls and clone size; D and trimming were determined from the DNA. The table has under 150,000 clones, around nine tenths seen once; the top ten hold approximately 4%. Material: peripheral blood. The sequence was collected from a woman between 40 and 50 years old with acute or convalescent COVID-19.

The DNA of the CDR3 is TGCGCCAGCAGCACCGTACAGGGTCTTGCTTTCAATGAGCAGTTCTTC. Its translation is CASSTVQGLAFNEQFF. The V call is TRBV5-1, the J call TRBJ2-1; D is perhaps TRBD1 (6 bases). The length of the CDR3 is 16 residues. V lost 4 bases and J 6 bases, leaving 20 bases between the germline ends. The germline V gene has CDR1 SGHRS and CDR2 YFSETQ.